This T cell receptor (beta chain) emerged from a study of OX40 agonist ivuxolimab in advanced cancers. Study-wide background: Patients received ivuxolimab, an intravenous treatment, every 2 weeks at 0.01 to 10 mg/kg.

Trimming pared 0 bases from V and 0 bases from J, leaving 12 bases between. Germline V gene sequence: CDR1 GTSNPN, CDR2 SVGIG (reference sequence). This CDR3 has 15 residues. Libraries were prepared by immunoSEQ multiplex PCR; TCRdb keeps only in-frame clonotypes and omits some of them. This table holds about 82,000 clones, approximately 87% found once. The rearrangement joins TRBV30 to TRBJ2-7; D perhaps matches TRBD1 (5 bases). The sequence derives from an adult with an advanced solid tumor such as melanoma, head and neck, liver or kidney cancer. This sample comprised CD4+ or CD8+ T cells sorted from blood, obtained in a trial of the OX40 agonist ivuxolimab. CDR3 protein: CAWSVRGSGSYEQYF. DNA for the CDR3: TGTGCCTGGAGTGTTAGGGGAAGTGGCTCCTACGAGCAGTACTTC.